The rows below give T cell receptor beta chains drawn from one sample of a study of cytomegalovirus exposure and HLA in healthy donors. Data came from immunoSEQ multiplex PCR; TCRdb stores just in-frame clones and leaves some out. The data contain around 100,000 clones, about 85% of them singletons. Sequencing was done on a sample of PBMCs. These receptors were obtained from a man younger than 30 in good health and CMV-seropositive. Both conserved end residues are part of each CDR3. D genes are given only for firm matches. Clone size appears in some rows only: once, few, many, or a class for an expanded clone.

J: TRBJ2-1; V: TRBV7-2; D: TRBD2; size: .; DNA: TGTGCCAGCAGCTTATCCGGGAGGGCCAACAATGAGCAGTTCTTC; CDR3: CASSLSGRANNEQFF
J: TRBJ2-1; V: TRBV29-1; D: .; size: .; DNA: TGCAGCGTGGAACTTGGAGCGGAGGGGACCTACAATGAGCAGTTCTTC; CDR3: CSVELGAEGTYNEQFF
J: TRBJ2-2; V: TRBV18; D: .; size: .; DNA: TGTGCCAGCTCACCCAGGGGTCTGGGGACCGGGGAGCTGTTTTTT; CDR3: CASSPRGLGTGELFF
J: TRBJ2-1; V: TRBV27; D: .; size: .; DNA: TGTGCCAGCAGTTCGGTAGCGAGGTACAATGAGCAGTTCTTC; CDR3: CASSSVARYNEQFF
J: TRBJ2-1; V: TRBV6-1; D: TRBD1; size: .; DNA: TGTGCCAGCACCAGGACAGGGCTCTACAATGAGCAGTTCTTC; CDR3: CASTRTGLYNEQFF
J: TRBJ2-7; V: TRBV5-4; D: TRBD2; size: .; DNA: TGTGCCAGCAGCTTGGGGACTAGCGCCTACGAGCAGTACTTC; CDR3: CASSLGTSAYEQYF
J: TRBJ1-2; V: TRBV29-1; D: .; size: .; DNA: TGCAGCGTTGAATACCGGGGAGAAGAGAATGGCTACACCTTC; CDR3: CSVEYRGEENGYTF
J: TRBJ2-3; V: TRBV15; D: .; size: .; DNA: TGTGCCACCAGCAGAGATGACTACACAGATACGCAGTATTTT; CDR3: CATSRDDYTDTQYF
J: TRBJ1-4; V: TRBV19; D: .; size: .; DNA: TGTGCCAGTAGTACATCGACTGTTGCAACTAATGAAAAACTGTTTTTT; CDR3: CASSTSTVATNEKLFF
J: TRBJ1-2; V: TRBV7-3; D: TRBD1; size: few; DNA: TGTGCCAGCAGCTTAGACAGGGACTATGGCTACACCTTC; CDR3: CASSLDRDYGYTF
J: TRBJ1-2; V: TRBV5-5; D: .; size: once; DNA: TGTGCCAGCAGCTCCGAGGGAAGCAGCCACTATGGCTACACCTTC; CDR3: CASSSEGSSHYGYTF
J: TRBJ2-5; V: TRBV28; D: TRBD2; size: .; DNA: TGTGCCAGCAACCTAGCGGGAGGGCGGGAGACCCAGTACTTC; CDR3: CASNLAGGRETQYF
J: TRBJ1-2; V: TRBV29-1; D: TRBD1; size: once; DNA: TGCAGCGTTGAAGACGCGGACAGGGGGGTTTATGGCTACACCTTC; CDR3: CSVEDADRGVYGYTF
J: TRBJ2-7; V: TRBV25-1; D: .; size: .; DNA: TGTGCCAGCAGTGGATTAGCGTCGCAGTACTTC; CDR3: CASSGLASQYF
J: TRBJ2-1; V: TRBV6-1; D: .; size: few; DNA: TGTGCCAGCAGTGAAAGGAGGGACCACGGTGAGCAGTTCTTC; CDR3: CASSERRDHGEQFF
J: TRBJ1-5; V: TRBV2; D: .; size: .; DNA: TGTGCCAGTAGTGGCCCGGGAAGCAATCAGCCCCAGCATTTT; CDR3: CASSGPGSNQPQHF
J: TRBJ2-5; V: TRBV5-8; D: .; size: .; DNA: TGTGCCAGCAGCTTGTCTCGGGGGTTGCTCGGGCAAGAGACCCAGTACTTC; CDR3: CASSLSRGLLGQETQYF
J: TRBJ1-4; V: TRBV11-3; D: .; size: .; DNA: TGTGCCAGCAGCTTAATCGCAACTAATGAAAAACTGTTTTTT; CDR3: CASSLIATNEKLFF
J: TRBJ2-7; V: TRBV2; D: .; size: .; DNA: TGTGCCAGCAGTGATAGCGGCTACGAGCAGTACTTC; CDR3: CASSDSGYEQYF
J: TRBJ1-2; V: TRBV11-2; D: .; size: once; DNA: TGTGCCAGCAGCGACACTGGTCTCAGTTATGGCTACACCTTC; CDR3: CASSDTGLSYGYTF
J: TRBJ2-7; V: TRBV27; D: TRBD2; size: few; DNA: TGTGCCAGCAGGGGAGCGGGAGGCCTCTCCTACGAGCAGTACTTC; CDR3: CASRGAGGLSYEQYF
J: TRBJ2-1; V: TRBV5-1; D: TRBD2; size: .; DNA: TGCGCCAGCAGCCCTTTGACTAGCGGGAGGGAGTCCAATGAGCAGTTCTTC; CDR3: CASSPLTSGRESNEQFF
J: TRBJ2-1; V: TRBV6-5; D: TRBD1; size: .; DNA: TGTGCCAGCAGTTACGCGGGACAGGGCTACAATGAGCAGTTCTTC; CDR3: CASSYAGQGYNEQFF
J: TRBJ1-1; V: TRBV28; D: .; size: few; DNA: TGTGCCAGCAGTTTCCAGTCGGGGACTGAAGCTTTCTTT; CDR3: CASSFQSGTEAFF
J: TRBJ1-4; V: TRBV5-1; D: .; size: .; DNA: TGCGCCAGCACGGGAGGGGAGTCGGATGAAAAACTGTTTTTT; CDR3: CASTGGESDEKLFF
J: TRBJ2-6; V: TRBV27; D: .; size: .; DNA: TGTGCCAGCAGTTACGGGACTGGGGCCAACGTCCTGACTTTC; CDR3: CASSYGTGANVLTF
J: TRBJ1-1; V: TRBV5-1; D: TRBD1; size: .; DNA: TGCGCCAGCAGCTTACGCCAGGGGGCCAAGTCGACAAACACTGAAGCTTTCTTT; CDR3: CASSLRQGAKSTNTEAFF
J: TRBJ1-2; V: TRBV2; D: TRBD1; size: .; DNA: TGTGCCAGCAGCGCCGACAGGGGCAACTATGGCTACACCTTC; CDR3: CASSADRGNYGYTF
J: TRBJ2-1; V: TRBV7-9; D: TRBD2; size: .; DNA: TGTGCCAGCAGCTTAGCACCCGGACTAGCGGCCTACAATGAGCAGTTCTTC; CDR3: CASSLAPGLAAYNEQFF
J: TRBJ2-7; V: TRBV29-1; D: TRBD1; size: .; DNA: TGCAGCGGGGCTCGGACAGGGGGACGGGTCGAGCAGTACTTC; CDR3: CSGARTGGRVEQYF
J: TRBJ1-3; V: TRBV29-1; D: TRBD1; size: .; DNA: TGCAGCGTGTTCGGGACAGGGGCTGGAAACACCATATATTTT; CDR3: CSVFGTGAGNTIYF
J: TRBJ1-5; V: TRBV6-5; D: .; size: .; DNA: TGTGCCAGCAGTTACGGCGCAGGGTCCCATCAGCCCCAGCATTTT; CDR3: CASSYGAGSHQPQHF
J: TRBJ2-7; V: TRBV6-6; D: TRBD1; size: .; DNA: TGTGCCAGCAATACGGGACAGGGGGCCCACGAGCAGTACTTC; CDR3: CASNTGQGAHEQYF
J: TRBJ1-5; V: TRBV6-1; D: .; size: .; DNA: TGTGCCAGCAGTGAATGGAGGGGTTCTCAGCCCCAGCATTTT; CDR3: CASSEWRGSQPQHF
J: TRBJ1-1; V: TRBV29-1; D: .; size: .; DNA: TGCAGCGATGTCGGGGGGTCTTGGACTGAAGCTTTCTTT; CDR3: CSDVGGSWTEAFF
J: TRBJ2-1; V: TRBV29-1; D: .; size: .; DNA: TGCAGCGTGCGCCCACCTACCTACAATGAGCAGTTCTTC; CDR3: CSVRPPTYNEQFF
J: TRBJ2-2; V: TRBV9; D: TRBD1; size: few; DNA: TGTGCCAGCAGCCTTTCTAAGGGACAGCTCGGGGAGCTGTTTTTT; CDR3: CASSLSKGQLGELFF
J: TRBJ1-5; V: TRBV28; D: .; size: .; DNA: TGTGCCAGCAGTCATTCTACAGGGTATTATAGCAATCAGCCCCAGCATTTT; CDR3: CASSHSTGYYSNQPQHF
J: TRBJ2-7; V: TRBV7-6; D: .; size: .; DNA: TGTGCCAGCAGCTTGATCAGTACCTCCTACGAGCAGTACTTC; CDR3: CASSLISTSYEQYF
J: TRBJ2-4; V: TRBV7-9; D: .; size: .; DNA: TGTGCCAGCAGCCCCCCCGACAGTTTGAGAAACATTCAGTACTTC; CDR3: CASSPPDSLRNIQYF
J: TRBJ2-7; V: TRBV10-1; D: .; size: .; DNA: TGCGCCAGCAGTGAAGGGGGAAGACCCTACGAGCAGTACTTC; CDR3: CASSEGGRPYEQYF
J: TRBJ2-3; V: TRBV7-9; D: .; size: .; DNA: TGTGCCAGCAGCCAACAGGTGTGGGAGCAGTATTTT; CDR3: CASSQQVWEQYF
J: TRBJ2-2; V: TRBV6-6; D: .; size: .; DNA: TGTGCCAGCAGTTACTTGGGCAGGGGCTACACCGGGGAGCTGTTTTTT; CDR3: CASSYLGRGYTGELFF
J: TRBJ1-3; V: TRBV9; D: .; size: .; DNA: TGTGCCAGCAGCCTCGGGGGGGGAAACACCATATATTTT; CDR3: CASSLGGGNTIYF
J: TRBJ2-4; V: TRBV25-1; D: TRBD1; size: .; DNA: TGTGCCAGCAGTGAAGGTGGGACAGGGACCATTCAGTACTTC; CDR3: CASSEGGTGTIQYF
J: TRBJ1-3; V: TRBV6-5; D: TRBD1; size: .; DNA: TGTGCCAGCAGTCCACAGGGGGCGAACGGAAACACCATATATTTT; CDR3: CASSPQGANGNTIYF
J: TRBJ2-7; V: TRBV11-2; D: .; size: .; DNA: TGTGCCAGCAGCTTACGGGCAGGGAACTCCTACGAGCAGTACTTC; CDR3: CASSLRAGNSYEQYF
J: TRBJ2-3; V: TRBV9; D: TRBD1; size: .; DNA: TGTGCCAGCAGCGCCGACAGGGGCACAGATACGCAGTATTTT; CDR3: CASSADRGTDTQYF
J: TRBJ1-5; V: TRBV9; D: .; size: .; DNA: TGTGCCAGCAGCGTAGATGGTCAGGGGATTCAGCCCCAGCATTTT; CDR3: CASSVDGQGIQPQHF
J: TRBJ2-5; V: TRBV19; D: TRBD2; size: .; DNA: TGTGCCAGTAGGCCGACTAGCGGGAAGGAGACCCAGTACTTC; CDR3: CASRPTSGKETQYF
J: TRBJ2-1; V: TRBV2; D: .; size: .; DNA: TGTGCCAGCAGTGAATACCAGGGCGATGAGCAGTTCTTC; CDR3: CASSEYQGDEQFF
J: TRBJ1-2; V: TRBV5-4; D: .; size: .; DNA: TGTGCCAGCAGCTCACCAGGGGCGAGGGGCTACACCTTC; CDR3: CASSSPGARGYTF
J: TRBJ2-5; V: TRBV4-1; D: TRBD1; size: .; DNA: TGCGCCAGCAGCCAAGACTGGGGACAGGGTGGAGAGACCCAGTACTTC; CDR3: CASSQDWGQGGETQYF
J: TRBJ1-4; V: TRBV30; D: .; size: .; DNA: TGTGCCTGCCACGCGGGGTATAATGAAAAACTGTTTTTT; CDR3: CACHAGYNEKLFF